The 29 T cell receptor beta chains reported below all come from one sample, sequenced in a study of T cells in Graves' hyperthyroidism and ophthalmopathy. There were TCR beta CDR3 regions amplified from RNA transcripts. Researchers ran a first-round RT-PCR on the TCR CDR3 using the HTBI primer set. Using its own MiXCR run on the multiplex PCR reads, TCRdb lists one record per CDR3 protein. Among approximately 700,000 distinct CDR3 sequences listed, about a sixth were seen once. Sequences were obtained from blood. These receptors all stem from a man aged 18 to 29 with Graves' hyperthyroidism.

This chain uses TRBV9 with TRBJ2-7; 14 bases fit TRBD2. J gave up 6 bases and V 4 bases, and 9 bases lay outside the gene matches. The CDR3 loop spans 16 amino acids. In germline, CDR1 is SGDLS, CDR2 YYNGEE. The CDR3, as DNA: TGTGCCAGCAGCCCGGGACTAGCGGGAGCGGAGAGCGAGCAGTACTTC. Translating gives CASSPGLAGAESEQYF. Together with reference TRBV9 and TRBJ2-7, the CDR3 gives the full variable domain: DSGVTQTPKHLITATGQRVTLRCSPRSGDLSVYWYQQSLDQGLQFLIQYYNGEERAKGNILERFSAQQFPDLHSELNLSSLELGDSALYFCASSPGLAGAESEQYFGPGTRLTVT.

This clonotype was observed a few times. This chain links TRBV19 with TRBJ2-3; 8 nucleotides line up with TRBD1. The CDR3 has 17 residues. V was clipped by 6 bases and J by 5 bases; unmatched bases: 16. Germline CDR1 LNHDA, CDR2 SQIVND (reference sequence). CDR3 bases: TGTGCCAGTAGCATCCGTCCCAGGGGGCCTAACGAAGATACGCAGTATTTT. Its translation: CASSIRPRGPNEDTQYF.

V gene TRBV18 combines with J gene TRBJ1-2; no reliable D call. There are 15 residues in the CDR3. Trimming pared 2 bases from V and 7 bases from J, leaving 17 bases between. CDR1 is KGHSH, CDR2 LQKENI, per germline. CDR3 protein: CASSPGQEAYGGYTF. The CDR3 nucleotides are TGTGCCAGCTCACCAGGGCAAGAAGCGTATGGTGGCTACACCTTC.

This clonotype has ten or more counts. This chain connects TRBV5-1 to TRBJ2-7; 9 bases align to TRBD2. V trimming: 7 bases; J trimming: 4 bases; junction bases outside the gene matches: 9. This CDR3 comprises 14 residues. In germline, CDR1 is SGHRS, CDR2 YFSETQ. CDR3 sequence (DNA): TGCGCCAGCTCACAGCGGGAGGTTATGTACGAGCAGTACTTC. Translated: CASSQREVMYEQYF.

Notes on this clonotype: It may be a read error: a sequence one base away is much more abundant. The chain has TRBV18 and TRBJ2-3; D ambiguous. The length of the CDR3 is 13 residues. Germline V gene sequence: CDR1 KGHSH, CDR2 LQKENI. The CDR3 reads CASSPSGTDMQYF. The CDR3 bases are TGTGCCAGCTCACCATCAGGCACAGATATGCAGTATTTT.

Remarks on this clonotype: An end of the junction does not agree with germline; a read error may underlie this. The V and J genes are TRBV4-2 and TRBJ2-3, with D uncertain. The CDR3 is made up of 12 amino acids. Germline V gene data show CDR1 as LGHNA and CDR2 as YNFKEQ. The DNA for the CDR3 is TGTTCCAGCAGCCCGGTTACAGATACGCAGTATTTT. Protein product: CSSSPVTDTQYF.

Ten or more counts support this clonotype. The rearrangement joins TRBV6-1 to TRBJ2-7, with D tentatively TRBD1 or TRBD2 (5 bases each). Germline values: CDR1 MNHNS, CDR2 SASEGT. CDR3 length: 15 residues. The V gene lost 6 bases and the J gene lost 3 bases, with 18 bases spanning the gap. CDR3 residues: CASRLGPLKDYEQYF. Here the CDR3 DNA reads TGTGCCAGCAGGCTGGGACCTCTCAAGGACTACGAGCAGTACTTC.

This chain links TRBV13 with TRBJ2-7; 7 nucleotides align to TRBD2. The CDR3 has 11 amino acids. Germline V gives CDR1 PRHDT, CDR2 FYEKMQ (reference sequence). V lost 6 bases and J lost 7; bases outside the gene matches: 3. CDR3 DNA sequence: TGTGCCAGCAGTTTCGGGAGGGAGCAGTACTTC. Translating gives CASSFGREQYF. Variable domain in full (rest from reference TRBV13 and TRBJ2-7): AAGVIQSPRHLIKEKRETATLKCYPIPRHDTVYWYQQGPGQDPQFLISFYEKMQSDKGSIPDRFSAQQFSDYHSELNMSSLELGDSALYFCASSFGREQYFGPGTRLTVT.

This clonotype has at least ten counts. The chain uses TRBV5-5 and TRBJ1-1, with D unclear. CDR3 size: 15 residues. The ends were cut back, 4 bases at V and 1 base at J, with 14 bases in the middle. Germline CDR1 and CDR2: SGHKS and YYEKEE (reference sequence). The CDR3 sequence is CASSPWWGTNTEAFF. In DNA form, the CDR3 reads TGTGCCAGCAGCCCCTGGTGGGGAACGAACACTGAAGCTTTCTTT.

In this sample, this clonotype turned up a few times. The chain links TRBV5-1 to TRBJ2-1; perhaps D is TRBD1 or TRBD2 (5 bases each). Per germline, CDR1 SGHRS and CDR2 YFSETQ. This CDR3 has 15 amino acids. The V gene lost 2 bases and the J gene lost 0 bases, with 9 bases spanning the gap. CDR3: CASSFREISYNEQFF. The CDR3 DNA reads TGCGCCAGCAGCTTCAGGGAGATCTCCTACAATGAGCAGTTCTTC.

This clonotype was observed many times. The CDR3 loop is CASSSGVGKIDNQPQHF. The CDR3 bases are TGTGCCAGCAGTTCCGGAGTTGGGAAAATTGACAATCAGCCCCAGCATTTT. This chain uses TRBV28 with TRBJ1-5; D is uncertain. CDR3 size: 17 residues. Germline values: CDR1 MDHEN, CDR2 SYDVKM. V was pared by 4 bases and J by 3 bases, with 19 bases between.

This clonotype was seen a handful of times. This rearrangement joins TRBV4-3 to TRBJ2-3, with a weak D call TRBD1 (5 bases). Germline loops: CDR1 LGHNA, CDR2 YSLEER. The germline V and J ends were trimmed by 0 bases and 4 bases, with 11 bases remaining between them. This CDR3 has 15 amino acids. CDR3: CASSQDYSGPDTQYF. The CDR3 DNA reads as TGCGCCAGCAGCCAAGACTATTCAGGGCCAGATACGCAGTATTTT.

The rearrangement joins TRBV20-1 to TRBJ2-1; D is perhaps TRBD2 (5 bases). The CDR3 is 14 residues long. V was trimmed by 4 bases and J by 0 bases, leaving 10 bases between them. Germline assignment: CDR1 DFQATT and CDR2 SNEGSKA (reference sequence). CDR3 sequence (DNA): TGCAGTGCTATAGCGTCGAGCTCCTACAATGAGCAGTTCTTC. It specifies CSAIASSSYNEQFF.

This clonotype was detected ten times or more. The chain couples TRBV12-3 or TRBV12-4 to TRBJ2-1; TRBD1 matches 8 bases. Unmatched junction bases numbered 8, after V lost 5 bases and J lost 5 bases. CDR3 size: 15 residues. The CDR3 sequence: CASSRAGGIHNEQFF. The CDR3 nucleotides are TGTGCCAGCAGTCGGGCAGGGGGCATCCACAATGAGCAGTTCTTC.

V and J are TRBV27 and TRBJ1-1; D is possibly TRBD1 (6 bases). V lost 3 bases and J lost 1, with 12 bases in between. Germline CDR1 reads MNHEY; CDR2 reads SMNVEV (reference sequence). This CDR3 is 15 amino acids long. CDR3 nucleotides: TGTGCCAGCAGTTTTAGGGGGTTAGCGAACACTGAAGCTTTCTTT. Protein: CASSFRGLANTEAFF.

The CDR3 region is CASSLSSDRDGYEQYF. The CDR3 DNA reads as TGTGCCAGCAGTTTATCGTCCGACCGGGACGGCTACGAGCAGTACTTC. V gene TRBV28 combines with J gene TRBJ2-7; D is perhaps TRBD1 or TRBD2 (5 bases each). Per the germline V gene, CDR1 is MDHEN and CDR2 is SYDVKM. V dropped 1 base and J dropped 3 bases, with 16 bases sitting between them. The CDR3 spans 16 residues.

This clonotype was seen repeatedly, ten times or more. V and J are TRBV28 and TRBJ2-7; unclear D gene. Germline CDR1 is MDHEN and CDR2 is SYDVKM. V lost 6 bases and J lost 3, with 18 bases in between. The CDR3 is 15 residues long. The CDR3: CASSSDGRTIYEQYF. CDR3 bases: TGTGCCAGCAGCTCCGACGGACGTACAATCTACGAGCAGTACTTC.

The genes are TRBV12-5 and TRBJ1-4; D may be TRBD1 (6 bases). Trimming stripped 3 bases from V and 8 bases from J, with 16 bases between. The CDR3 extends over 15 amino acids. Germline-derived CDR1 and CDR2 are LGHNT and FRNRAP. The CDR3 DNA is TGTGCTAGTGGTTTACCGACAGGATACGAAGAAAAACTGTTTTTT. Protein product: CASGLPTGYEEKLFF.

This clonotype occurred many times. This rearrangement joins TRBV10-3 to TRBJ2-7, with D perhaps matching TRBD2 (6 bases). The V and J ends lost 6 bases and 2 bases respectively, with 14 bases between them. Germline assignment: CDR1 ENHRY and CDR2 SYGVKD. The CDR3 runs 14 residues. This CDR3 reads CAISGGDATYEQYF. CDR3 DNA: TGTGCCATCAGCGGAGGGGACGCCACCTACGAGCAGTACTTC.

At least ten counts were recorded for this clonotype. This chain connects TRBV3-1 to TRBJ2-3; D not resolved. CDR1 is LGHDT and CDR2 is YNNKEL in the germline V gene (reference sequence). The CDR3 is made up of 12 amino acids. Trimming took off 4 bases at V and 6 bases at J, with 8 bases between the two ends. The DNA of the CDR3 is TGTGCCAGCAGCCCGAACTTGGATACGCAGTATTTT. This translates into CASSPNLDTQYF.

The V call is TRBV20-1, the J call TRBJ2-1; 10 nucleotides match TRBD2. Germline loops: CDR1 DFQATT, CDR2 SNEGSKA (reference sequence). The CDR3 has 14 amino acids. The V and J ends lost 6 bases and 8 bases, in that order; junction bases with no gene match: 10. The CDR3 region has the DNA TGCAGTGCCCCGCTAGCGGGAGTTCACTATGAGCAGTTCTTC. Translating it yields CSAPLAGVHYEQFF.

This clonotype has a count of ten or more. The CDR3 loop reads CASSLGTSGITDTQYF. CDR3 sequence (DNA): TGTGCCAGCAGTCTGGGGACTAGCGGTATCACAGATACGCAGTATTTT. This chain connects TRBV28 to TRBJ2-3; 11 positions match TRBD2. With V trimmed by 5 bases and J by 2 bases, 6 bases remained unmatched. The CDR3 loop spans 16 amino acids. Germline assignment: CDR1 MDHEN and CDR2 SYDVKM.

Turning to this clonotype: A much larger clone differs from this one at a single base, so this may be a read error. V and J are TRBV6-2 or TRBV6-3 and TRBJ2-3, with D maybe TRBD2 (5 bases). The CDR3 sequence is 18 residues long. CDR1 and CDR2 from the germline V gene are MNHEY and SVGEGT. Trimming stripped 3 bases from V and 0 bases from J, with 19 bases between. The CDR3 DNA reads as TGTGCCAGCAGTTATCCTATTCTTACAAGGACTAGCACAGATACGCAGTATTTT. Translating gives CASSYPILTRTSTDTQYF.

This clonotype appeared a few times. This chain uses TRBV10-3 with TRBJ2-6; no clear D gene. The V gene lost 10 bases and the J gene lost 0 bases, with 7 bases spanning the gap. This CDR3 spans 13 amino acids. The germline gives CDR1 ENHRY, CDR2 SYGVKD. The CDR3 here is CATQNSGANVLTF. CDR3 in DNA: TGTGCCACCCAAAACTCTGGGGCCAACGTCCTGACTTTC.

This clonotype was observed at least ten times. This rearrangement joins TRBV5-1 to TRBJ1-1; possibly TRBD1 for D (5 bases). Trimming stripped 0 bases from V and 0 bases from J, with 6 bases between. Germline CDR1 is SGHRS and CDR2 is YFSETQ. CDR3 length: 14 amino acids. The DNA of the CDR3 is TGCGCCAGCAGCTTGGACAGGATGAACACTGAAGCTTTCTTT. Its translation: CASSLDRMNTEAFF. Looking up the rest from reference TRBV5-1 and TRBJ1-1 gives the full variable domain: KAGVTQTPRYLIKTRGQQVTLSCSPISGHRSVSWYQQTPGQGLQFLFEYFSETQRNKGNFPGRFSGRQFSNSRSEMNVSTLELGDSALYLCASSLDRMNTEAFFGQGTRLTVV.

The chain carries TRBV7-9 and TRBJ2-2; 9 nucleotides align to TRBD2. The CDR3 contains 16 residues. With V trimmed by 1 base and J by 3 bases, 3 bases remained unmatched. Looked up from germline, CDR1 is SEHNR and CDR2 is FQNEAQ (reference sequence). The CDR3 nucleotides are TGTGCCAGCAGCTTAGTCGCGGGGGGGTACACCGGGGAGCTGTTTTTT. It encodes CASSLVAGGYTGELFF.

There are a few counts of this clonotype. This rearrangement joins TRBV9 to TRBJ1-2; D possibly corresponds to TRBD1 (5 bases). Looked up from germline, CDR1 is SGDLS and CDR2 is YYNGEE. V lost 3 bases to trimming and J lost 8 bases, with 17 bases between them. The CDR3 spans 14 residues. The CDR3 DNA sequence: TGTGCCAGCAGCGCGGGACTTCAGGAGGGAGGCTACACCTTC. Residues: CASSAGLQEGGYTF.

This clonotype showed up just once. The chain carries TRBV4-1 and TRBJ1-5, with D uncertain. Trimming removed 1 base from V and 4 bases from J, with 11 bases in between. This CDR3 spans 15 amino acids. CDR1 is MGHRA and CDR2 is YSYEKL in the germline V gene. The DNA for the CDR3 is TGCGCCAGCAGCCAAGTTCCCCAGGTTAATCAGCCCCAGCATTTT. It translates to CASSQVPQVNQPQHF.

The chain recombines TRBV2 with TRBJ2-7; 11 nucleotides agree with TRBD1. Per the germline V gene, CDR1 is SNHLY and CDR2 is FYNNEI. Losses at the gene ends were 8 bases for V and 2 bases for J; bases not matched to a gene: 5. The CDR3 loop spans 14 amino acids. The CDR3 reads CASRTGGSPYEQYF. The CDR3, as DNA: TGTGCCAGCCGGACAGGGGGCTCCCCCTACGAGCAGTACTTC.